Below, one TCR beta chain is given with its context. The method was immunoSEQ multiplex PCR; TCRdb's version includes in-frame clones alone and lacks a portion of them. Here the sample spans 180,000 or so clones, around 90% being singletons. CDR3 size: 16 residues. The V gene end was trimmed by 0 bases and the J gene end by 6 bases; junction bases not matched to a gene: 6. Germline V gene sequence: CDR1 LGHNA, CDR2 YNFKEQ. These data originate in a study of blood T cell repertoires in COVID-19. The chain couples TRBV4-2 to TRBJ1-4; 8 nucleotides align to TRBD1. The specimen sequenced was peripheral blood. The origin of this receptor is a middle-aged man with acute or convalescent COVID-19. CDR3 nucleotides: TGTGCCAGCAGCCAAGATAGCACAGGGGGATATGAAAAACTGTTTTTT. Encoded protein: CASSQDSTGGYEKLFF.